These 31 T cell receptor beta chains came from one sample sequenced in a study of T-cell memory formation after mild COVID-19. MiXCR, applied by TCRdb to the 5' RACE reads, yields one record per CDR3 protein. This table holds roughly 250,000 distinct CDR3 sequences, around 17% found once. The source material was PBMCs or a T cell subset sorted from them (not recorded which). These receptor sequences come from a man younger than 30 who had mild COVID-19 (a few samples of this study predate the infection). Cell type and time point are not known.

In this sample, this clonotype turned up a few times. The chain recombines TRBV4-3 with TRBJ1-2; TRBD1 matches 7 bases. This CDR3 is 15 amino acids long. Germline trimming cut 1 base from V and 2 bases from J; bases unmatched to any gene: 4. The germline V gene encodes CDR1 LGHNA and CDR2 YSLEER. The CDR3 DNA sequence: TGCGCCAGCAGCCAAGTACCAGGGGGAAACTATGGCTACACCTTC. This translates into CASSQVPGGNYGYTF.

This rearrangement joins TRBV6-5 to TRBJ2-3; D gene ambiguous. CDR3 length: 13 amino acids. Trimming left V 2 bases short and J 2 bases short, with 5 bases between. CDR1 and CDR2 (germline): MNHEY, SVGAGI. The CDR3 region has the DNA TGTGCCAGCAGTTACCAATTCACAGATACGCAGTATTTT. Amino acid sequence: CASSYQFTDTQYF.

This clonotype has more than one count but fewer than ten. The rearrangement links TRBV6-2 or TRBV6-3 to TRBJ2-3; 10 bases line up with TRBD1. The CDR3 runs 17 residues. CDR1 and CDR2 from the germline V gene are MNHEY and SVGEGT. The ends lost 2 bases at V and 4 bases at J; junction bases unmatched: 9. Here the CDR3 reads CASSYALGQGLADTQYF. In DNA form, the CDR3 reads TGTGCCAGCAGTTACGCCTTGGGACAGGGGCTCGCAGATACGCAGTATTTT.

This clonotype was observed a handful of times. This chain connects TRBV5-1 to TRBJ2-1, with 8 bases lining up with TRBD2. Germline V gene sequence: CDR1 SGHRS, CDR2 YFSETQ. The ends lost 1 base at V and 4 bases at J; junction bases unmatched: 1. The CDR3 has 14 amino acids. CDR3 nucleotides: TGCGCCAGCAGCTTGCCGGGGGGGTACAATGAGCAGTTCTTC. This encodes CASSLPGGYNEQFF.

In this sample, this clonotype turned up a few times. The chain uses TRBV7-2 and TRBJ2-3, with 7 nucleotides matching TRBD1. V gave up 8 bases and J gave up 2 bases; unmatched junction bases: 4. Germline assignment: CDR1 SGHTA and CDR2 FQGNSA. There are 13 residues in the CDR3. CDR3 in amino acids: CASQGDPTDTQYF. The CDR3 DNA follows: TGTGCCAGCCAGGGGGACCCCACAGATACGCAGTATTTT.

The chain is built from TRBV12-3 or TRBV12-4 and TRBJ1-4; D is undetermined. Trimming removed 4 bases from V and 6 bases from J, with 12 bases in between. This CDR3 spans 14 amino acids. CDR3 in DNA: TGTGCCAGCAGTTCAGGCCCAGCGGATGAAAAACTGTTTTTT. This gives the protein CASSSGPADEKLFF.

This clonotype has ten or more counts. The chain carries TRBV5-1 and TRBJ2-3; possible D gene TRBD1, 6 bases. Trimming cost V 3 bases and J 4 bases, with 15 bases left between them. Germline CDR1 is SGHRS and CDR2 is YFSETQ. This CDR3 is built from 15 residues. The DNA for the CDR3 is TGCGCCAGCAGCTCGACAGGCCTGGGGCCAGATACGCAGTATTTT. The encoded protein is CASSSTGLGPDTQYF.

This clonotype has a handful of counts. CDR3 residues: CASSYHPRTYMNTEAFF. Here the CDR3 DNA reads TGTGCCAGCAGTTACCACCCCAGGACATATATGAACACTGAAGCTTTCTTT. V and J are TRBV6-2 or TRBV6-3 and TRBJ1-1; D possibly corresponds to TRBD1 (5 bases). There are 17 residues in the CDR3. The germline V gene has CDR1 MNHEY and CDR2 SVGEGT. V was trimmed by 2 bases and J by 0 bases, leaving 16 bases between them.

The chain joins TRBV3-1 to TRBJ1-5; 7 bases map to TRBD1. Germline V CDR1 and CDR2: LGHDT, YNNKEL (reference sequence). The CDR3 runs 13 residues. V dropped 4 bases and J dropped 9; count of bases not matched to a gene: 6. The CDR3 is CASSPDRRWPQHF. DNA of the CDR3: TGTGCCAGCAGCCCGGACAGGCGGTGGCCCCAGCATTTT.

This chain uses TRBV4-3 with TRBJ2-5; TRBD2 agrees at 7 bases. Trimming removed 3 bases from V and 5 bases from J; junction bases left unmatched: 3. CDR3 length: 13 amino acids. Germline loops: CDR1 LGHNA, CDR2 YSLEER. The CDR3 DNA follows: TGCGCCAGCAGCCAGAACGGGGGGGAGACCCAGTACTTC. Protein sequence: CASSQNGGETQYF.

This clonotype has ten or more counts. The chain has TRBV4-1 and TRBJ2-3; TRBD2 agrees at 9 bases. V lost 0 bases and J lost 6; bases outside the gene matches: 4. This CDR3 is 15 amino acids long. Germline CDR1 MGHRA, CDR2 YSYEKL. This CDR3 reads CASSQDRTSADTQYF. Here the CDR3 DNA reads TGCGCCAGCAGCCAAGATCGGACTAGCGCCGATACGCAGTATTTT.

This sequence joins TRBV4-3 and TRBJ2-3, with 8 bases aligning to TRBD2. The CDR3 is made up of 15 amino acids. In germline, CDR1 is LGHNA, CDR2 YSLEER. Unmatched junction bases numbered 4, after V lost 3 bases and J lost 2 bases. The CDR3 protein is CASSQSGGHTDTQYF. DNA for the CDR3: TGCGCCAGCAGCCAGAGCGGGGGCCACACAGATACGCAGTATTTT.

The CDR3 loop is CSVRISLLHEQYF. The CDR3 nucleotides are TGCAGCGTAAGAATCAGTCTTCTCCACGAGCAGTACTTC. The chain couples TRBV29-1 to TRBJ2-7; D gene ambiguous. The CDR3 runs to 13 residues. Germline V lookup: CDR1 SQVTM, CDR2 ANQGSEA. V lost 6 bases to trimming and J lost 5 bases, with 17 bases between them.

The chain has TRBV15 and TRBJ2-1; D unresolved. The V end lost 5 bases, the J end lost 6 bases, and 20 bases lay between the germline ends. Looked up from germline, CDR1 is LNHNV and CDR2 is YYDKDF (reference sequence). The CDR3 has 16 residues. The CDR3 DNA follows: TGTGCCACCAGCCCCCGGGTAGGCCCCTACGGCAATGAGCAGTTCTTC. It translates to CATSPRVGPYGNEQFF.

A few counts support this clonotype. The chain has TRBV18 and TRBJ2-3, with D possibly being TRBD1 (5 bases). The germline V and J ends were trimmed by 3 bases and 1 base, with 8 bases remaining between them. The CDR3 is made up of 14 amino acids. CDR1 is KGHSH, CDR2 LQKENI, per germline. Here the CDR3 reads CASSPLQGTDTQYF. The CDR3 DNA reads TGTGCCAGCTCACCTCTACAGGGCACAGATACGCAGTATTTT.

The chain couples TRBV20-1 to TRBJ2-1, with D possibly TRBD2 on 6 matching bases. From germline, CDR1 is DFQATT and CDR2 SNEGSKA (reference sequence). The CDR3 spans 14 residues. The V end was cut by 3 bases, the J end by 7 bases, with 16 bases between. CDR3 DNA: TGCAGTGCTAGCCCCCCGACTAGTCTGAATGAGCAGTTCTTC. This translates into CSASPPTSLNEQFF.

The chain has TRBV6-5 and TRBJ1-5; D unclear. V was trimmed by 1 base and J by 0 bases, leaving 10 bases between them. Germline V CDR1 and CDR2: MNHEY, SVGAGI. The CDR3 consists of 16 residues. CDR3 amino acids: CASSYCDGHSNQPQHF. Here the CDR3 DNA reads TGTGCCAGCAGTTACTGCGACGGTCATAGCAATCAGCCCCAGCATTTT.

The sample holds a few counts of this clonotype. V and J are TRBV5-6 and TRBJ2-3; D is perhaps TRBD2 (7 bases). Germline loops: CDR1 SGHDT, CDR2 YYEEEE. Trimming cost V 1 base and J 4 bases, with 13 bases left between them. The CDR3 has 15 residues. The CDR3 nucleotides read TGTGCCAGCAGCTTGAACACGGGGGGCGCAGATACGCAGTATTTT. Translating gives CASSLNTGGADTQYF.

This chain links TRBV7-9 with TRBJ2-1; TRBD2 matches 11 bases. CDR3 length: 15 amino acids. The trim removed 5 bases at V and 9 bases at J, leaving 9 bases unmatched. CDR1 and CDR2 from the germline V gene are SEHNR and FQNEAQ (reference sequence). The CDR3 DNA follows: TGTGCCAGCAGCCCGATAGCGGGGGGGCCGAGTGAGCAGTTCTTC. Protein product: CASSPIAGGPSEQFF.

This chain uses TRBV11-2 with TRBJ2-1; 7 nucleotides line up with TRBD2. Germline V gene data show CDR1 as SGHAT and CDR2 as FQNNGV. There are 16 residues in the CDR3. V trimming: 5 bases; J trimming: 0 bases; junction bases outside the gene matches: 7. Written as DNA, the CDR3 is TGTGCCAGCAGCCCTCTGCCGGGGGGCTCCTACAATGAGCAGTTCTTC. Translated: CASSPLPGGSYNEQFF.

The chain uses TRBV5-5 and TRBJ2-2; TRBD2 agrees at 7 bases. There are 15 residues in the CDR3. Per germline, CDR1 SGHKS and CDR2 YYEKEE (reference sequence). J lost 3 bases, V lost 2 bases, and 4 bases had no gene match. The CDR3 reads CASSFRGDHTGELFF. CDR3 DNA sequence: TGTGCCAGCAGCTTCCGGGGGGATCACACCGGGGAGCTGTTTTTT.

V is TRBV4-2 and J is TRBJ2-1, with D perhaps given as TRBD1 or TRBD2 (7 bases each). The germline V gene encodes CDR1 LGHNA and CDR2 YNFKEQ. The ends were cut back, 3 bases at V and 0 bases at J, with 15 bases in the middle. This CDR3 is 17 amino acids long. CDR3 coding DNA: TGTGCCAGCAGCCATCTCGCAGGGGGGGGCTCCTACAATGAGCAGTTCTTC. It translates to CASSHLAGGGSYNEQFF.

This chain joins TRBV7-2 and TRBJ2-5; TRBD2 aligns across 8 bases. This CDR3 is built from 16 residues. V lost 5 bases to trimming and J lost 4 bases; unmatched junction nucleotides: 12. Per the germline V gene, CDR1 is SGHTA and CDR2 is FQGNSA. CDR3 in amino acids: CASSLLVGGAGETQYF. The CDR3 bases are TGTGCCAGCAGCCTGTTGGTCGGGGGGGCGGGAGAGACCCAGTACTTC.

The chain recombines TRBV11-2 with TRBJ2-1; D gene ambiguous. The CDR3 runs to 16 residues. V gave up 0 bases and J gave up 8 bases, with 17 bases separating them. The germline V gene encodes CDR1 SGHAT and CDR2 FQNNGV. CDR3 sequence: CASSLDQESFAHEQFF. The DNA for the CDR3 is TGTGCCAGCAGCTTAGATCAGGAATCGTTCGCCCATGAGCAGTTCTTC.

The chain couples TRBV19 to TRBJ2-1; 11 bases fit TRBD2. Germline V lookup: CDR1 LNHDA, CDR2 SQIVND (reference sequence). After removal of 5 bases from V and 3 bases from J, the junction contained 6 bases not matched to a gene. There are 16 residues in the CDR3. CDR3 protein: CASSGETSGVYNEQFF. The CDR3 DNA sequence: TGTGCCAGTAGTGGGGAGACTAGCGGGGTCTACAATGAGCAGTTCTTC.

This clonotype appeared many times. The gene calls are TRBV2 and TRBJ2-5, with 9 nucleotides matching TRBD2. The V segment lost 2 bases and the J segment 7 bases; nucleotides outside the gene matches: 8. Germline values: CDR1 SNHLY, CDR2 FYNNEI. CDR3 length: 15 residues. CDR3 region: CASSERLAGSTTQYF. For the CDR3, the DNA is TGTGCCAGCAGTGAAAGGCTAGCGGGGTCGACGACCCAGTACTTC.

This chain uses TRBV5-5 with TRBJ2-7; 8 nucleotides agree with TRBD1. The CDR3 is made up of 13 amino acids. V gave up 1 base and J gave up 6 bases; unmatched junction bases: 3. Germline V CDR1 and CDR2: SGHKS, YYEKEE (reference sequence). The CDR3: CASSLTGTGEQYV. CDR3 in DNA: TGTGCCAGCAGCTTGACAGGGACAGGCGAGCAGTACGTC.

The chain is built from TRBV5-1 and TRBJ2-7, with 8 positions matching TRBD1. The V gene end was trimmed by 2 bases and the J gene end by 6 bases; junction bases not matched to a gene: 7. CDR1 is SGHRS, CDR2 YFSETQ, per germline. There are 14 residues in the CDR3. CDR3 in amino acids: CASSLRTGQGEQYF. CDR3 bases: TGCGCCAGCAGCTTACGGACAGGACAGGGCGAGCAGTACTTC. Combining the CDR3 with reference TRBV5-1 and TRBJ2-7 gives the whole variable domain KAGVTQTPRYLIKTRGQQVTLSCSPISGHRSVSWYQQTPGQGLQFLFEYFSETQRNKGNFPGRFSGRQFSNSRSEMNVSTLELGDSALYLCASSLRTGQGEQYFGPGTRLTVT.

This clonotype was seen a handful of times. J is TRBJ2-7 and V is TRBV5-6; D possibly matches TRBD1 or TRBD2 (5 bases each). With 4 bases removed from V and 2 bases from J, the gap between germline ends came to 16 bases. CDR3 size: 15 residues. Germline V gene lookup returns CDR1 SGHDT and CDR2 YYEEEE. This CDR3 is CASSTVGRVAYEQYF. The CDR3 nucleotides are TGTGCCAGCAGCACGGTGGGACGGGTCGCCTACGAGCAGTACTTC.

The chain combines TRBV28 with TRBJ2-5, with D possibly TRBD1 on 7 matching bases. Germline V CDR1 and CDR2: MDHEN, SYDVKM. Trimming took 8 bases from V and 5 from J, leaving 15 bases between them. The CDR3 sequence is 13 residues long. DNA for the CDR3: TGTGCCAGCGTGGAGGGGGCGCGGGAGACCCAGTACTTC. As protein: CASVEGARETQYF.

A few counts support this clonotype. The gene calls are TRBV5-1 and TRBJ2-5; D is undetermined. The V end was cut by 7 bases, the J end by 2 bases, with 9 bases between. This CDR3 is built from 12 residues. The germline CDR1 and CDR2 sequences are SGHRS and YFSETQ. The chain's CDR3 is CASREQQETQYF. The CDR3 DNA reads as TGCGCCAGCCGAGAACAGCAAGAGACCCAGTACTTC.